This TCR beta chain came from a study of early T cells in non-severe SARS-CoV-2 infection. Study in general: Sequencing input comprised bulk RNA from unsorted whole blood; chain pairing was not available.

This clonotype was seen at least ten times. The antigen remains unidentified. General study results and limits: A preference for anti-spike CD8 responses marked VDJdb matching, which missed private and CD4 specificities.

Attached unique molecular identifiers marked individual cDNA molecules. TCRdb re-derived calls from the 5' RACE reads in MiXCR, one entry per CDR3 protein. The sample yields 60,000 or so distinct CDR3 sequences, around 13% seen once. Sequenced input: whole blood. The clonotype was recovered from an adult who was a healthcare worker with PCR-confirmed SARS-CoV-2 infection or an uninfected control (not recorded which).

CDR3 DNA sequence: TGTGCCAGCTCACCCCAAGACAGGGTGAGGGATCAGCCCCAGCATTTT. Translation gives CASSPQDRVRDQPQHF. V and J are TRBV18 and TRBJ1-5, with 7 bases matching TRBD1. CDR3 length: 16 residues. Germline lookup yields CDR1 KGHSH and CDR2 LQKENI. Trimming at V came to 3 bases and at J to 5 bases, leaving 10 bases not matched to a gene.